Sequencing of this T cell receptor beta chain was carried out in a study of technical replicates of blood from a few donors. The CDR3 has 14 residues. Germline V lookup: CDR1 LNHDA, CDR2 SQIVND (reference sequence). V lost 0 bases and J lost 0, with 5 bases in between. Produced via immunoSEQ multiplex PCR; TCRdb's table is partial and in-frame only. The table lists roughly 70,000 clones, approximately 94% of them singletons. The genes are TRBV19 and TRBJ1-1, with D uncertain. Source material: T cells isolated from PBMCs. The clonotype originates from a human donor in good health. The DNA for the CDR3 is TGTGCCAGTAGTATAGACAGGCTGAACACTGAAGCTTTCTTT. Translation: CASSIDRLNTEAFF.